This is a list of T cell receptor beta chains from one sample in a study of PD-L1 blockade in urothelial cancer. Libraries were prepared by immunoSEQ multiplex PCR; TCRdb keeps only in-frame clonotypes and omits some of them. The sample yields tens of thousands of clones, about 76% seen once. The sample here was PBMCs, taken around atezolizumab (anti-PD-L1) treatment. These receptors all come from a man aged 70 or older with urothelial cancer. Both conserved end residues are part of each CDR3. A D gene is named only where the DNA matches it firmly. Rows may omit the clone size; those that give it use once, few, many or a size class.

clone size: .
D gene: .
V gene: TRBV11-2
J gene: TRBJ2-5
CDR3 DNA: TGTGCCAGCAGCCCCACCCTAGCACCAGAGACCCAGTACTTC
CDR3 protein: CASSPTLAPETQYF

clone size: few
D gene: .
V gene: TRBV5-5
J gene: TRBJ2-7
CDR3 DNA: TGTGCCAGCAGCCCGGGACTGAGCTCCTACGAGCAGTACTTC
CDR3 protein: CASSPGLSSYEQYF

clone size: .
D gene: .
V gene: TRBV5-8
J gene: TRBJ1-3
CDR3 DNA: TGTGCCAGCAGCTTGAGGGGAGGAGGAAACACCATATATTTT
CDR3 protein: CASSLRGGGNTIYF

clone size: .
D gene: .
V gene: TRBV18
J gene: TRBJ1-5
CDR3 DNA: TGTGCCAGCTCACCGTCGGTGATCAATAGCAATCAGCCCCAGCATTTT
CDR3 protein: CASSPSVINSNQPQHF

clone size: .
D gene: TRBD2
V gene: TRBV6-6
J gene: TRBJ2-1
CDR3 DNA: TGTGCCAGCGAACCGAGAGCGGGAGTGCGGAATGAGCAGTTCTTC
CDR3 protein: CASEPRAGVRNEQFF

clone size: .
D gene: .
V gene: TRBV6-1
J gene: TRBJ2-7
CDR3 DNA: TGTGCCAGCAGCCGCTCCTACGAGCAGTACTTC
CDR3 protein: CASSRSYEQYF

clone size: .
D gene: TRBD1
V gene: TRBV29-1
J gene: TRBJ1-5
CDR3 DNA: TGCAGCGTTGGGGGTACAGGGGGGAATCAGCCCCAGCATTTT
CDR3 protein: CSVGGTGGNQPQHF

clone size: few
D gene: .
V gene: TRBV11-2
J gene: TRBJ2-1
CDR3 DNA: TGTGCCAGCAGCTTAAGATCTACCCGCTACAATGAGCAGTTCTTC
CDR3 protein: CASSLRSTRYNEQFF

clone size: few
D gene: TRBD1
V gene: TRBV11-2
J gene: TRBJ2-7
CDR3 DNA: TGTGCCAGCAGCTTGCAGGGGGCGCGGGCCTACGAGCAGTACTTC
CDR3 protein: CASSLQGARAYEQYF

clone size: .
D gene: .
V gene: TRBV14
J gene: TRBJ1-4
CDR3 DNA: TGTGCCAGCAGCCACCTGGGAGCCTCAACTAATGAAAAACTGTTTTTT
CDR3 protein: CASSHLGASTNEKLFF

clone size: .
D gene: TRBD2
V gene: TRBV27
J gene: TRBJ2-1
CDR3 DNA: TGTGCCAGCAGTTCGGCTAGCGGGACCAATGAGCAGTTCTTC
CDR3 protein: CASSSASGTNEQFF